The rows below give T cell receptor beta chains drawn from one sample of a study of PD-1 blockade in mismatch repair-deficient tumors. Method: immunoSEQ multiplex PCR; TCRdb's copy keeps in-frame clones and lacks some. This sample has 38,000 or so clones, with roughly 81% found just once. The starting material was peripheral blood, obtained about 81 weeks after starting pembrolizumab. These receptors all stem from an adult with mismatch repair-deficient cancer. Both conserved end residues are part of each CDR3. A clone size is listed for some rows: how often the clone was seen (once, few, many), or a class if it is expanded.

abundance: -
v_gene: TRBV27
CDR3aa: CASSLAGVDGYTF

abundance: -
v_gene: TRBV21-1
CDR3aa: CASRPLAAASYNEQFF

abundance: -
v_gene: TRBV5-4
CDR3aa: CASTAKARPSGANVLTF

abundance: -
v_gene: TRBV20-1
CDR3aa: CSAATRDEQFF

abundance: -
v_gene: TRBV19
CDR3aa: CASSISGTSGEQYF

abundance: once
v_gene: TRBV6-1
CDR3aa: CASSEGGILLAFF

abundance: -
v_gene: TRBV7-9
CDR3aa: CASSLAGGDTQYF

abundance: -
v_gene: TRBV5-1
CDR3aa: CASSLDILAGGPTYNEQFF

abundance: -
v_gene: TRBV5-1
CDR3aa: CASSQQTGSTEAFF

abundance: -
v_gene: TRBV27
CDR3aa: CASSGGAGGPLGLYEQYF

abundance: -
v_gene: TRBV2
CDR3aa: CASSHSRSGQGIYEQYF

abundance: -
v_gene: TRBV2
CDR3aa: CASSPGLAVEGGKTQYF

abundance: -
v_gene: TRBV28
CDR3aa: CASSFPSGQETQYF

abundance: -
v_gene: TRBV4-2
CDR3aa: CASSQEAASNTGELFF

abundance: -
v_gene: TRBV6-5
CDR3aa: CASSYLSTGANYGYTF

abundance: -
v_gene: TRBV30
CDR3aa: CAWSVGTGLYEQYF

abundance: few
v_gene: TRBV11-2
CDR3aa: CASSLGSGNEAFF

abundance: -
v_gene: TRBV5-8
CDR3aa: CASSPMDRENYGYTF

abundance: -
v_gene: TRBV9
CDR3aa: CASSAQGALGEKLFF

abundance: -
v_gene: TRBV29-1
CDR3aa: CSANYGYTF

abundance: -
v_gene: TRBV12-5
CDR3aa: CASGSPQGRGLSQPQHF